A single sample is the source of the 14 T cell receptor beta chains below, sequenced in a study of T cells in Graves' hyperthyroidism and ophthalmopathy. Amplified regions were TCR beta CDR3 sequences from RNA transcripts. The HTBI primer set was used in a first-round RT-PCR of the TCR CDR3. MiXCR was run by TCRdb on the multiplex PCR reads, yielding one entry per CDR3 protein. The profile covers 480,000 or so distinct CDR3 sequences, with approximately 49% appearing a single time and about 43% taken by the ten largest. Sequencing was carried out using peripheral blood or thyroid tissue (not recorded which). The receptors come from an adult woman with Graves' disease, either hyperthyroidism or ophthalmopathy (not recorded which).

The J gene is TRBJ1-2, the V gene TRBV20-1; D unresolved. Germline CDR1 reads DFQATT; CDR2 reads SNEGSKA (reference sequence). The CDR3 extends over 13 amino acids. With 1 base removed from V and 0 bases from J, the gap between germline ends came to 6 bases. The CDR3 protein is CSARGAANYGYTF. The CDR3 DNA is TGCAGTGCTAGAGGGGCCGCTAACTATGGCTACACCTTC.

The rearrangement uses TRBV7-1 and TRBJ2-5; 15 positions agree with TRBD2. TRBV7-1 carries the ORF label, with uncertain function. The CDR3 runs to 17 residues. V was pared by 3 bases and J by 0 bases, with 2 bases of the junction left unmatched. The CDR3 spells CASSSGLAGGYQETQYF. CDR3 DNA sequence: TGTGCCAGCAGCTCCGGACTAGCGGGGGGGTACCAAGAGACCCAGTACTTC.

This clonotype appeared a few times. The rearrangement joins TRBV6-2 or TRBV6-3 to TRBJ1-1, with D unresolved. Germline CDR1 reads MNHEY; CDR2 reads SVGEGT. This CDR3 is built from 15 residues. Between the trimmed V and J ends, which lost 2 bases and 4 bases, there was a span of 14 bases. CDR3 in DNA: TGTGCCAGCAGTTACGAGGGCCTGATGGCCACTGAAGCTTTCTTT. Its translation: CASSYEGLMATEAFF.

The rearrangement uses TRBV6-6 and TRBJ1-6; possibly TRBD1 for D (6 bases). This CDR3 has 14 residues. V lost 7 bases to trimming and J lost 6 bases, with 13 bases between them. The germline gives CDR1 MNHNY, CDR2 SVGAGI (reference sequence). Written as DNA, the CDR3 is TGTGCCAGCATCTATGGGACACTTAATTCACCCCTCCACTTT. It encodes CASIYGTLNSPLHF.

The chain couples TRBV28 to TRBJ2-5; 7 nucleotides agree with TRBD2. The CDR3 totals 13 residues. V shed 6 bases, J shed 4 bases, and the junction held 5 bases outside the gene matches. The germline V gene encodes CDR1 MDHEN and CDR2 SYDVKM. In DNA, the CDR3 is TGTGCCAGCAGCCTGCGGGGGATAGAGACCCAGTACTTC. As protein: CASSLRGIETQYF. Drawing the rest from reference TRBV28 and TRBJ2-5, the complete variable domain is DVKVTQSSRYLVKRTGEKVFLECVQDMDHENMFWYRQDPGLGLRLIYFSYDVKMKEKGDIPEGYSVSREKKERFSLILESASTNQTSMYLCASSLRGIETQYFGPGTRLLVL.

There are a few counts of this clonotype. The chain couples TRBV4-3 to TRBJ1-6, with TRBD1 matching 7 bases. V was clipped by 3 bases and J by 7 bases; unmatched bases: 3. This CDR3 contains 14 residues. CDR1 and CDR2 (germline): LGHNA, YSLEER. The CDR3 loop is CASSQGQTNSPLHF. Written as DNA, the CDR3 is TGCGCCAGCAGCCAGGGACAGACGAATTCACCCCTCCACTTT.

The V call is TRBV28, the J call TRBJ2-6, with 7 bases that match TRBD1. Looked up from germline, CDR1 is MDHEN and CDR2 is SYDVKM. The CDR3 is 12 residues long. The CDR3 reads CDRGSGANVLTF. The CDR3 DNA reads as TGTGACAGGGGCTCTGGGGCCAACGTCCTGACTTTC.

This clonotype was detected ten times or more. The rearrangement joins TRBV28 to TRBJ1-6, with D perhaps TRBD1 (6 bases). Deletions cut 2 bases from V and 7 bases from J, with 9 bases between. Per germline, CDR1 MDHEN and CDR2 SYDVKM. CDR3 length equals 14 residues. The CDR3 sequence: CASSLRQGNSPLHF. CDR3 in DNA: TGTGCCAGCAGTTTAAGGCAGGGGAATTCACCCCTCCACTTT.

The CDR3 coding sequence is TGTGCCACTTTTCCCCGGGAGGCCAAGAAACAAGAGACCCAGTACTTC. Its protein is CATFPREAKKQETQYF. The chain couples TRBV10-3 to TRBJ2-5; TRBD2 matches 7 bases. Germline V lookup: CDR1 ENHRY, CDR2 SYGVKD. The V gene end was trimmed by 10 bases and the J gene end by 2 bases; junction bases not matched to a gene: 16. The CDR3 is 16 residues long.

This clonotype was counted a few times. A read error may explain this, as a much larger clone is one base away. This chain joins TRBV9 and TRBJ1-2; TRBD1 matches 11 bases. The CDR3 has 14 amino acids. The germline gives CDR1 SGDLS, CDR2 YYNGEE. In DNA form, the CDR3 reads TGTGTCAGCAGCGCGGACAGGGGGCTCTATGGCTACACCTTC. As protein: CVSSADRGLYGYTF.

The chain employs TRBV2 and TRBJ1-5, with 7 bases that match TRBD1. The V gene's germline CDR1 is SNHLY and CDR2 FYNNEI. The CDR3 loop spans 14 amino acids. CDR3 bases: TGTGCTATCACTTTGACAGGGACCAATCAGCCCCAGCATTTT. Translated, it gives CAITLTGTNQPQHF.

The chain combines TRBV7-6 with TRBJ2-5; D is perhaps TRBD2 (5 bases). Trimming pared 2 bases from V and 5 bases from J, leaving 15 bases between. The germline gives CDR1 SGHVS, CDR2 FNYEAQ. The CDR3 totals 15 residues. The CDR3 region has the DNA TGTGCCAGCAGCTTATTCGTGGCCCCGGGGGAGACCCAGTACTTC. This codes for CASSLFVAPGETQYF.

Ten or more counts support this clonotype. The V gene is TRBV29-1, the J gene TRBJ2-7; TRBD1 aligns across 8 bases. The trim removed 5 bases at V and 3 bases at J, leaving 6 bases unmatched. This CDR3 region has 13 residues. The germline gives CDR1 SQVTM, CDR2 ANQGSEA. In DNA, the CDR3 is TGCAGCGTTCAAACTACAGGGGGCTACGAGCAGTACTTC. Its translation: CSVQTTGGYEQYF.

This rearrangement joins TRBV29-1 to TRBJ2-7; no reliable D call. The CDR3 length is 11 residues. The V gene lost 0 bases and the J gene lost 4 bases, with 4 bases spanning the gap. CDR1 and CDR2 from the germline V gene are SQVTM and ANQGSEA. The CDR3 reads CSVEEGYEQYF. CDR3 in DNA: TGCAGCGTTGAAGAAGGGTACGAGCAGTACTTC.